A selection of T cell receptor beta chains follows, all from one sample in a study of PD-1 blockade in classical Hodgkin lymphoma. Clones were read by immunoSEQ multiplex PCR, and TCRdb kept only the in-frame ones, dropping some. Among 17,000 or so clones listed, around 81% were seen once. Specimen: CD4+ T cells from blood, collected at baseline. The source is a human donor with classical Hodgkin lymphoma. Each CDR3 is given with its conserved first and last residue. Each record gives: V gene, clone size, D gene, J gene, CDR3 DNA, CDR3 protein. D genes are given only for firm matches. Expanded clones get a size class; other rows say once, few or many, or leave the size out.

>TRBV7-2|once|TRBD1|TRBJ2-7
TGTGCCGGCCGGCAGACAGGGGGCGTCAGTAACGAGCAGTACTTC
CAGRQTGGVSNEQYF
>TRBV18|.|TRBD1|TRBJ2-1
TGTGCCAGCTCACTTTTGAGGACAGGGGGCGCGGCCTTGCGGGGGCAAGGAGGTGAGCAGTTCTTC
CASSLLRTGGAALRGQGGEQFF
>TRBV6-1|few|.|TRBJ1-2
TGTGCCAGCACGGACACTACTAACTATGGCTACACCTTC
CASTDTTNYGYTF
>TRBV7-2|.|TRBD1|TRBJ2-7
TGTGCCAGCAGCCCGAAACCGACAGGGGGGTACGAGCAGTACTTC
CASSPKPTGGYEQYF
>TRBV6-4|.|TRBD1|TRBJ2-7
TGTGCCAGCAGATGCGGGACAGGGTTCCACGAGCAGTACTTC
CASRCGTGFHEQYF
>TRBV7-9|.|.|TRBJ2-2
TGTGCCAGCAGCTTTATTAAGGGCACCGGGGAGCTGTTTTTT
CASSFIKGTGELFF
>TRBV6-5|few|.|TRBJ1-5
TGTGCCAGCAGTTGGGACATAGGCAATCAGCCCCAGCATTTT
CASSWDIGNQPQHF
>TRBV6-6|.|.|TRBJ1-5
TGTGCCAGCAGTTACTCTGTTGGACGGCTGTCCCATTTT
CASSYSVGRLSHF
>TRBV7-2|once|.|TRBJ1-1
TGTGCCAGCTTAAGGCAGCCGAACACTGAAGCTTTCTTT
CASLRQPNTEAFF
>TRBV11-2|.|.|TRBJ2-3
TGTGCCAGCAGCTTAGGGGCATTTTTCACAGATACGCAGTATTTT
CASSLGAFFTDTQYF
>TRBV30|.|TRBD1|TRBJ1-2
TGTGCCTGGAGTGTCCCACGGGCCTGGGACAGGGAATTTGACTATGGCTACACCTTC
CAWSVPRAWDREFDYGYTF
>TRBV5-1|.|.|TRBJ1-3
TGCGCCAGCAGCTTGGCCGGGGACGGCGGAAACACCATATATTTT
CASSLAGDGGNTIYF
>TRBV27|.|.|TRBJ1-1
TGTGCCAGCAGTACCCTGGGCTCGGGGGGCACTGAAGCTTTCTTT
CASSTLGSGGTEAFF